The next 31 T cell receptor beta chains were all read from a single sample in a study of shared clonotypes between healthy human individuals. Assay used: immunoSEQ multiplex PCR; TCRdb lists only in-frame clones, some missing. This sample has about 580,000 clones; 98% occur once, and the top ten carry 0.3%. CD45RO-negative, CCR7-selected cells formed the naive CD8 fraction, which excluded terminally differentiated effector memory CD45RA+ cells. The sequencing sample was made of naive CD8+ T cells sorted from blood. The receptors were gathered from a man aged 25 to 40 in good health.

This chain connects TRBV5-6 to TRBJ2-1; D ambiguous. The CDR3 has 17 amino acids. CDR1 is SGHDT, CDR2 YYEEEE, per germline. Between the trimmed V and J ends, which lost 1 base and 0 bases, there was a span of 14 bases. CDR3 DNA sequence: TGTGCCAGCAGCTTGTCGTATGGCGCTAGCTCCTACAATGAGCAGTTCTTC. This gives the protein CASSLSYGASSYNEQFF.

The chain is built from TRBV9 and TRBJ2-1; D gene unclear. Trimming shortened V by 0 bases and J by 2 bases, and 9 bases separated the two germline ends. This CDR3 comprises 15 residues. Per germline, CDR1 SGDLS and CDR2 YYNGEE. DNA of the CDR3: TGTGCCAGCAGCGTAGCTGCAGAAGCCTACAATGAGCAGTTCTTC. It yields the protein CASSVAAEAYNEQFF.

The rearrangement links TRBV18 to TRBJ1-5; D is uncertain. Trimming left V 3 bases short and J 0 bases short, with 12 bases between. Per the germline V gene, CDR1 is KGHSH and CDR2 is LQKENI. This CDR3 contains 16 residues. The CDR3 loop is CASSPDSKFSNQPQHF. Here the CDR3 DNA reads TGTGCCAGCTCACCCGACTCGAAATTTAGCAATCAGCCCCAGCATTTT.

The chain joins TRBV5-1 to TRBJ2-7, with a weak D call TRBD2 (5 bases). The CDR3 is 15 amino acids. Germline lookup yields CDR1 SGHRS and CDR2 YFSETQ. V lost 4 bases to trimming and J lost 5 bases, with 19 bases between them. The CDR3 here is CASSPFSGFGNEQYF. As DNA, the CDR3 is TGCGCCAGCAGCCCCTTTTCGGGGTTTGGGAACGAGCAGTACTTC.

The chain employs TRBV21-1 and TRBJ1-4; the table calls TRBD1, which could not be checked here. TRBV21-1 is a recognized pseudogene. CDR3 length equals 13 residues. CDR3 residues: CASRGQGDEKLFF. The CDR3 DNA sequence: TGTGCCAGCAGGGGACAGGGGGACGAAAAACTGTTTTTT.

The chain joins TRBV28 to TRBJ2-3; a weak D match, TRBD2 (5 bases). The CDR3 extends over 13 amino acids. In germline, CDR1 is MDHEN, CDR2 SYDVKM. V was cut by 3 bases and J by 6 bases, with 10 bases left in between. CDR3 DNA sequence: TGTGCCAGCAGTTTCCCAGCGGTGGATACGCAGTATTTT. Protein sequence: CASSFPAVDTQYF.

Turning to this clone: Within the sample, other DNA sequences also encode this same CDR3. The chain's CDR3 is CASSVEGVNTEAFF. The CDR3, as DNA: TGTGCCAGCAGCGTAGAGGGCGTAAACACTGAAGCTTTCTTT. V usage is TRBV9 and J usage is TRBJ1-1; D remains unclear. CDR1 is SGDLS, CDR2 YYNGEE, per germline. Between the trimmed V and J ends, which lost 0 bases and 2 bases, there was a span of 8 bases. This CDR3 has 14 residues.

The gene calls are TRBV5-5 and TRBJ1-5; a weak D match, TRBD1 (5 bases). Per germline, CDR1 SGHKS and CDR2 YYEKEE (reference sequence). The CDR3 is made up of 15 amino acids. Trimming cost V 5 bases and J 3 bases, with 15 bases left between them. The DNA of the CDR3 is TGTGCCAGCAGTAGCCGGGACGGGATCAATCAGCCCCAGCATTTT. This gives the protein CASSSRDGINQPQHF.

This chain connects TRBV18 to TRBJ2-3; D is undetermined. V lost 6 bases and J lost 4, with 11 bases in between. This CDR3 region has 13 residues. Germline V gives CDR1 KGHSH, CDR2 LQKENI. CDR3 protein: CASSLGFADTQYF. The CDR3 DNA reads TGTGCCAGCTCCCTAGGGTTCGCAGATACGCAGTATTTT.

The gene calls are TRBV4-2 and TRBJ2-3; the D is unclear. V was shortened by 1 base and J by 4 bases, with 6 bases between the two germline ends. From germline, CDR1 is LGHNA and CDR2 YNFKEQ. The CDR3 is 13 residues long. The CDR3 spells CASSQGGSDTQYF. The CDR3 bases are TGTGCCAGCAGCCAAGGGGGTTCAGATACGCAGTATTTT.

The chain employs TRBV7-6 and TRBJ2-2; a possible D gene is TRBD1 (6 bases). The V gene's germline CDR1 is SGHVS and CDR2 FNYEAQ. This CDR3 comprises 14 residues. V was trimmed by 4 bases and J by 9 bases, leaving 15 bases between them. The CDR3, as DNA: TGTGCCAGCAGCTCTGAAACAGGGATGCGGGAGCTGTTTTTT. Translated: CASSSETGMRELFF.

This chain joins TRBV29-1 and TRBJ2-7, with TRBD2 identical over 8 bases. Trimming took 0 bases from V and 4 from J; bases not matched to a gene: 8. This CDR3 contains 15 residues. Germline V gene data show CDR1 as SQVTM and CDR2 as ANQGSEA. CDR3 sequence: CSVEDQSGRTYEQYF. As DNA, the CDR3 is TGCAGCGTTGAAGATCAAAGCGGGAGAACGTACGAGCAGTACTTC.

This clone was observed a handful of times. The genes are TRBV10-3 and TRBJ2-2; a possible D gene is TRBD1 (6 bases). V was shortened by 6 bases and J by 5 bases, with 7 bases between the two germline ends. The CDR3 is 12 amino acids. CDR1 and CDR2 (germline): ENHRY, SYGVKD. This CDR3 reads CAIRQGTGELFF. The DNA of the CDR3 is TGTGCCATCAGGCAGGGGACCGGGGAGCTGTTTTTT.

Written as DNA, the CDR3 is TGTGCCAGCAGCCTCAACCCCGAACTCGAGCAGTACTTC. It translates to CASSLNPELEQYF. The chain is built from TRBV7-3 and TRBJ2-7, with no clear D. The CDR3 length is 13 residues. V was trimmed by 5 bases and J by 6 bases, leaving 14 bases between them. Per germline, CDR1 SGHTA and CDR2 FQGTGA.

The genes are TRBV15 and TRBJ2-5; D may be TRBD2 (5 bases). Trimming removed 5 bases at V and 5 bases at J, with 21 bases between. The CDR3 is made up of 16 amino acids. Germline V lookup: CDR1 LNHNV, CDR2 YYDKDF (reference sequence). The CDR3 region has the DNA TGTGCCACCAGCGCATCGCCCAGAGGGCTAGAGGAGACCCAGTACTTC. The encoded protein is CATSASPRGLEETQYF.

The rearrangement links TRBV13 to TRBJ2-3; D is tentatively TRBD1 or TRBD2 (6 bases each). The CDR3 totals 15 residues. V dropped 3 bases and J dropped 3 bases, with 13 bases sitting between them. Looked up from germline, CDR1 is PRHDT and CDR2 is FYEKMQ (reference sequence). The CDR3: CASSFSGGGTDTQYF. DNA for the CDR3: TGTGCCAGCAGCTTTAGCGGAGGGGGTACAGATACGCAGTATTTT.

The J gene is TRBJ2-7, the V gene TRBV29-1; D is undetermined. The CDR3 is 14 residues long. Germline-derived CDR1 and CDR2 are SQVTM and ANQGSEA. V dropped 1 base and J dropped 6 bases, with 16 bases sitting between them. The CDR3 is CSVEVGVAVGEQYF. CDR3 sequence (DNA): TGCAGCGTTGAAGTTGGGGTTGCGGTCGGCGAGCAGTACTTC.

The chain links TRBV30 to TRBJ2-1, with TRBD2 identical over 16 bases. The CDR3 totals 14 residues. The germline gives CDR1 GTSNPN, CDR2 SVGIG (reference sequence). Germline trimming cut 4 bases from V and 10 bases from J; bases unmatched to any gene: 4. The CDR3 DNA reads TGTGCCTGGACCGGGACTAGCGGGAGGGGGGAGCAGTTCTTC. It is translated as CAWTGTSGRGEQFF.

The chain couples TRBV5-5 to TRBJ2-7; D not certain. Germline CDR1 is SGHKS and CDR2 is YYEKEE (reference sequence). The CDR3 has 11 amino acids. Trimming removed 1 base from V and 6 bases from J, with 5 bases in between. The CDR3 DNA sequence: TGTGCCAGCAGCTTGTCGCTCGAGCAGTACTTC. Translating it yields CASSLSLEQYF. The whole variable domain, filled in from reference TRBV5-5 and TRBJ2-7, reads DAGVTQSPTHLIKTRGQQVTLRCSPISGHKSVSWYQQVLGQGPQFIFQYYEKEERGRGNFPDRFSARQFPNYSSELNVNALLLGDSALYLCASSLSLEQYFGPGTRLTVT.

The rearrangement joins TRBV28 to TRBJ2-7; D not resolved. Between the trimmed V and J ends, which lost 5 bases and 2 bases, there was a span of 13 bases. This CDR3 region has 14 residues. The germline V gene encodes CDR1 MDHEN and CDR2 SYDVKM. CDR3 residues: CASSLPGVTYEQYF. CDR3 sequence (DNA): TGTGCCAGCAGTCTCCCCGGAGTAACCTACGAGCAGTACTTC.

The chain employs TRBV5-1 and TRBJ1-2, with D uncertain. The CDR3 runs 13 residues. The ends were cut back, 4 bases at V and 6 bases at J, with 13 bases in the middle. Per germline, CDR1 SGHRS and CDR2 YFSETQ. The CDR3 region is CASSKDLGDGYTF. The CDR3 DNA sequence: TGCGCCAGCAGCAAGGACCTTGGGGATGGCTACACCTTC.

The chain employs TRBV5-1 and TRBJ2-5, with no clear D. Trimming left V 0 bases short and J 2 bases short, with 8 bases between. CDR3 length equals 14 residues. Germline V gives CDR1 SGHRS, CDR2 YFSETQ. The CDR3 DNA follows: TGCGCCAGCAGCTTGGTCATGACGCAAGAGACCCAGTACTTC. This codes for CASSLVMTQETQYF.

This chain links TRBV5-6 with TRBJ2-7; D is unresolved. Trimming stripped 2 bases from V and 2 bases from J, with 11 bases between. Germline V gene sequence: CDR1 SGHDT, CDR2 YYEEEE. The CDR3 runs 14 residues. The CDR3 region has the DNA TGTGCCAGCAGCTTAACCCGACTCCCCTACGAGCAGTACTTC. Protein sequence: CASSLTRLPYEQYF.

The chain uses TRBV27 and TRBJ1-5, with D hard to call. Germline V gene sequence: CDR1 MNHEY, CDR2 SMNVEV (reference sequence). V was shortened by 0 bases and J by 0 bases, with 6 bases between the two germline ends. The CDR3 consists of 15 residues. For the CDR3, the DNA is TGTGCCAGCAGTTTATCATGGGGTAGCAATCAGCCCCAGCATTTT. It yields the protein CASSLSWGSNQPQHF.

This chain uses TRBV29-1 with TRBJ1-1, with 10 bases aligning to TRBD1. CDR3 length: 14 residues. Germline trimming cut 5 bases from V and 5 bases from J; bases unmatched to any gene: 8. Germline V lookup: CDR1 SQVTM, CDR2 ANQGSEA. CDR3: CSVFPGTGETEAFF. Here the CDR3 DNA reads TGCAGCGTTTTTCCCGGGACAGGGGAGACTGAAGCTTTCTTT.

The chain carries TRBV29-1 and TRBJ2-7; no firm D call. V was shortened by 2 bases and J by 3 bases, with 8 bases between the two germline ends. This CDR3 spans 12 amino acids. Germline CDR1 and CDR2: SQVTM and ANQGSEA. CDR3 bases: TGCAGCGTTGAAATTTACGGCTACGAGCAGTACTTC. Amino acids: CSVEIYGYEQYF.

The genes are TRBV27 and TRBJ2-3; no clear D. This CDR3 is built from 11 residues. V lost 6 bases to trimming and J lost 6 bases, with 7 bases between them. The germline V gene encodes CDR1 MNHEY and CDR2 SMNVEV (reference sequence). The chain's CDR3 is CASSYSDTQYF. The DNA for the CDR3 is TGTGCCAGCAGCTATTCGGATACGCAGTATTTT.

The chain links TRBV7-8 to TRBJ2-7, with TRBD2 identical over 11 bases. The CDR3 loop spans 15 amino acids. Trimming cost V 5 bases and J 2 bases; bases outside gene matches: 5. Germline CDR1 and CDR2: SGHVS and FQNEAQ. DNA for the CDR3: TGTGCCAGCAGCCCGGGACTAGCGGAGCCCTACGAGCAGTACTTC. Translated: CASSPGLAEPYEQYF.

This chain uses TRBV7-9 with TRBJ2-5; D ambiguous. Germline V lookup: CDR1 SEHNR, CDR2 FQNEAQ (reference sequence). This CDR3 spans 14 amino acids. The ends were cut back, 5 bases at V and 5 bases at J, with 15 bases in the middle. CDR3 in DNA: TGTGCCAGCAGCCATGCGGTGGCATGGGAGACCCAGTACTTC. As protein: CASSHAVAWETQYF.

This chain uses TRBV11-2 with TRBJ2-7; D unclear. CDR3 size: 14 residues. The V gene lost 5 bases and the J gene lost 3 bases, with 14 bases spanning the gap. The germline gives CDR1 SGHAT, CDR2 FQNNGV. As DNA, the CDR3 is TGTGCCAGCAGCCCGGAAGTAGGGTACTACGAGCAGTACTTC. Translation: CASSPEVGYYEQYF.

The chain is built from TRBV9 and TRBJ1-5, with TRBD1 matching 7 bases. This CDR3 is built from 15 residues. Losses at the gene ends were 4 bases for V and 0 bases for J; bases not matched to a gene: 4. Germline V gene sequence: CDR1 SGDLS, CDR2 YYNGEE. Here the CDR3 DNA reads TGTGCCAGCAGCCAGGGGACAGATAGCAATCAGCCCCAGCATTTT. It specifies CASSQGTDSNQPQHF.